A selection of T cell receptor beta chains follows, all from one sample in a study of T cells in Graves' hyperthyroidism and ophthalmopathy. Using its own MiXCR run on the multiplex PCR reads, TCRdb lists one record per CDR3 protein. The sample includes 280,000 or so distinct CDR3 sequences, less than 30% of them seen just once. The sequencing input was blood. These receptors were obtained from a man between 35 and 55 years old with Graves' hyperthyroidism that later progressed to Graves' ophthalmopathy. CDR3s include the opening cysteine and the closing phenylalanine or tryptophan. A D gene is named only where the DNA matches it firmly. Expanded clones are given a class, and other clones once, few, many or no size at all.

cdr3_length | j_call | clone_size | d_call | v_call | cdr3_nt | cdr3_aa
14 | TRBJ2-7 | many | - | TRBV18 | TGTGCCAGCTCAGCAGGGACGGTGGACTACGAGCAGTACTTC | CASSAGTVDYEQYF
15 | TRBJ2-5 | - | - | TRBV6-2/TRBV6-3 | TGTGCCAGCAGGATTCCCGACAGAATGCAAGAGACCCAGTACTTC | CASRIPDRMQETQYF
14 | TRBJ2-5 | many | TRBD2 | TRBV5-5 | TGTGCCAGCAGCTACGGACTAGCGGGAGAGACCCAGTACTTC | CASSYGLAGETQYF
13 | TRBJ2-4 | - | - | TRBV6-2/TRBV6-3 | TGTGCCAGCAGTTTGGAAGTTTGGGACATTCAGTACTTC | CASSLEVWDIQYF
13 | TRBJ2-2 | many | - | TRBV12-5 | TGTGCTAGTGGTTTGCAAGGGGCCGGGGAGCTGTTTTTT | CASGLQGAGELFF
13 | TRBJ1-2 | many | - | TRBV7-2 | TGTGCCAGCAGCTTATGGGAAGGCTATGGCTACACCTTC | CASSLWEGYGYTF
15 | TRBJ2-7 | many | TRBD2 | TRBV7-2 | TGTGCCAGCAGCTCACCGGGACTAGCGACCTACGAGCAGTACTTC | CASSSPGLATYEQYF
14 | TRBJ2-7 | many | TRBD1 | TRBV9 | TGTGCCAGCAGCGTGGGCAGGGGGCTGAACGAGCAGTACTTC | CASSVGRGLNEQYF
11 | TRBJ2-5 | many | - | TRBV11-2 | TGTGCCAGCAGCCAAGAAGAGACCCAGTACTTC | CASSQEETQYF
14 | TRBJ2-5 | many | - | TRBV28 | TGTGCCAGCAGTTTAGAAGACACTCCGGAGACCCAGTACTTC | CASSLEDTPETQYF
13 | TRBJ2-7 | - | - | TRBV6-1 | TGTGCCAGCATCGCGGGACATTGGGGCGAGCAGTACTTC | CASIAGHWGEQYF
14 | TRBJ2-7 | many | - | TRBV27 | TGTGCCAGCAGTTCGGCCGTCATTCGCGGGGAGCAGTACTTC | CASSSAVIRGEQYF
15 | TRBJ2-2 | - | TRBD1 | TRBV30 | TGTGCCTGGAGTACTGGACAGGGGGCGACCGGGGAGCTGTTTTTT | CAWSTGQGATGELFF
13 | TRBJ1-1 | many | - | TRBV29-1 | TGCAGCGTGGGGGGACGGACGAACACTGAAGCTTTCTTT | CSVGGRTNTEAFF
15 | TRBJ1-1 | - | TRBD1 | TRBV6-1 | TGTGCCAGCGACGAAGTGGGACAGGGGAAAACTGAAGCTTTCTTT | CASDEVGQGKTEAFF
17 | TRBJ2-4 | few | - | TRBV20-1 | TGCAGTGCTAGGGCCCCCTTGGGCAGGGAATTCAAAAACATTCAGTACTTC | CSARAPLGREFKNIQYF
15 | TRBJ2-6 | many | - | TRBV29-1 | TGCAGCGTTGAGACACCAAACGCTGGGGCCAACGTCCTGACTTTC | CSVETPNAGANVLTF
15 | TRBJ2-2 | - | TRBD2 | TRBV20-1 | TGCAGTGCTAGAGATGGACTAGCGGAGACCGGGGAGCTGTTTTTT | CSARDGLAETGELFF
15 | TRBJ1-3 | many | - | TRBV6-5 | TGTGCCAGGAACAGGGTTAGGCCTCATCGGAACACCATATATTTT | CARNRVRPHRNTIYF
14 | TRBJ1-2 | many | TRBD1 | TRBV20-1 | TGCAGTGCTAGCAGACAGGGGTTGCACTATGGCTACACCTTC | CSASRQGLHYGYTF
15 | TRBJ2-5 | few | TRBD2 | TRBV6-1 | TGTGCCAGCAAAGGATTACTAGCGGGACAAGAGACCCAGTACTTC | CASKGLLAGQETQYF
13 | TRBJ1-3 | many | - | TRBV29-1 | TGCAGCGTTGACCTGGAGGCTGGAAACACCATATATTTT | CSVDLEAGNTIYF
17 | TRBJ1-2 | many | TRBD1 | TRBV12-5 | TGTGCTAGTGGTTTGGTAGGAGGGACAGGGGTAACTAGTGGCTACACCTTC | CASGLVGGTGVTSGYTF
17 | TRBJ1-2 | many | - | TRBV15 | TGTGCCACCAGCAGAGATCTTGGGAGACGGGTTAACTATGGCTACACCTTC | CATSRDLGRRVNYGYTF
14 | TRBJ1-1 | many | TRBD1 | TRBV14 | TGTGCCAGCAGCCAAGTGTCAGGGGGTCTTGAAGCTTTCTTT | CASSQVSGGLEAFF
14 | TRBJ2-5 | - | TRBD1 | TRBV12-3/TRBV12-4 | TGTGCCAGCAGTGCCCGGGACAGATTAGAGACCCAGTACTTC | CASSARDRLETQYF
14 | TRBJ2-5 | many | - | TRBV30 | TGTGCCTGGAGTGCGACAGTAAAAGGAGAGACCCAGTACTTC | CAWSATVKGETQYF
14 | TRBJ2-5 | many | - | TRBV5-1 | TGCGCCAGCAGCTTGGTTTTGCGGCAAGAGACCCAGTACTTC | CASSLVLRQETQYF
14 | TRBJ2-2 | many | TRBD1 | TRBV18 | TGTGCCAGCTCACGGGGACAGGCTGCCGGGGAGCTGTTTTTT | CASSRGQAAGELFF
14 | TRBJ2-7 | many | - | TRBV7-8 | TGTGCCAGCAGCTTAGCGGTCACGTCCTACGAGCAGTACTTC | CASSLAVTSYEQYF
14 | TRBJ2-7 | once | - | TRBV12-3/TRBV12-4 | TGTGCCAGCAGTTTAGGGTTCCGAAGCTACGAGCAGTACTTC | CASSLGFRSYEQYF